Sequencing of this TCR beta chain was carried out in a study of shared clonotypes between healthy human individuals. Study-wide points: Though the depth was large, rarefaction showed that sorted-subset sequencing was incomplete.

Profiled with immunoSEQ multiplex PCR; TCRdb holds only in-frame clones, not every one. The sample holds roughly 700,000 clones, roughly 70% seen once. Details on this clone: Its specificity is not known.

CD45RA-negative memory and CD45RA+ naive subsets were split from the CD4+ cells. Deletions cut 4 bases from V and 10 bases from J, with 7 bases between. The CDR3 is made up of 11 amino acids. Germline lookup yields CDR1 ENHRY and CDR2 SYGVKD. Sequenced input: memory CD4+ T cells sorted from blood. Subset described: CD45RA-negative fraction. The chain carries TRBV10-3 and TRBJ2-2, with D uncertain. This sequence originates from a woman in her 30s in good health. CDR3 in amino acids: CAISVASELFF. The CDR3 DNA sequence: TGTGCCATCAGTGTTGCGTCGGAGCTGTTTTTT.